The clone carrying this T cell receptor beta chain was seen only a few times. CDR3 size: 13 residues. Trimming stripped 1 base from V and 7 bases from J, with 10 bases between. Germline assignment: CDR1 MNHEY and CDR2 SMNVEV (reference sequence). The TCR beta CDR3 regions underwent amplification from RNA transcripts. After a first-round RT-PCR with HTBI primers, a second-round multiplex PCR was run. TCRdb re-derived calls from the multiplex PCR reads in MiXCR, one entry per CDR3 protein. The sample records more than 300,000 distinct CDR3 sequences, about a sixth being singletons. These data originate in a study of Graves' ophthalmopathy and Graves' hyperthyroidism. The authors defined stable hyperthyroidism as no ophthalmopathy within 18 months of follow-up. People with hyperthyroidism were aged 18 to 65 and newly diagnosed, under 2 months' duration. PBMCs had their origin in fresh peripheral blood (around 10 ml).

Sequenced: peripheral blood. The V gene is TRBV27, the J gene TRBJ1-1; D gene uncertain. This receptor was obtained from an adult woman with stable Graves' hyperthyroidism. The CDR3 DNA sequence: TGTGCCAGCAGTTTATTAGGCAGTAGTGAAGCTTTCTTT. Protein product: CASSLLGSSEAFF.